Below are 4 T cell receptor beta chains sequenced from a single sample in a study of shared clonotypes between healthy human individuals. Generated by immunoSEQ multiplex PCR, the TCRdb table keeps only in-frame clones and is missing some. The sample yields 980,000 or so clones, around 80% seen once. Material: memory CD4+ T cells sorted from blood. Subset denoted: CD45RA-negative fraction. These receptors all come from a man aged 18 to 30 in good health.

The chain joins TRBV11-2 to TRBJ2-3; no reliable D call. Germline CDR1 SGHAT, CDR2 FQNNGV. This CDR3 has 11 amino acids. With 2 bases removed from V and 5 bases from J, the gap between germline ends came to 2 bases. The CDR3 region has the DNA TGTGCCAGCAGCTTAATAGATACGCAGTATTTT. Translated: CASSLIDTQYF.

This rearrangement joins TRBV25-1 to TRBJ2-3, with D perhaps matching TRBD2 (6 bases). Germline CDR1 is MGHDK and CDR2 is SYGVNS. This CDR3 has 13 residues. Between the trimmed V and J ends, which lost 3 bases and 9 bases, there was a span of 13 bases. CDR3 sequence reads: CASSEGRPPTQYF. The CDR3 coding sequence is TGTGCCAGCAGTGAGGGGAGGCCCCCCACGCAGTATTTT.

The V gene is TRBV7-2, the J gene TRBJ1-2; 7 bases map to TRBD1. Germline V gene sequence: CDR1 SGHTA, CDR2 FQGNSA. The V segment lost 5 bases and the J segment 3 bases; nucleotides outside the gene matches: 9. The length of the CDR3 is 15 residues. CDR3 sequence (DNA): TGTGCCAGCAGCCCGCGACAGGGAGGAGACTATGGCTACACCTTC. Its translation: CASSPRQGGDYGYTF.

Regarding this clone: This sample includes further DNA sequences coding for the same CDR3. The CDR3 protein is CASSPGTGGNTEAFF. The CDR3 region has the DNA TGTGCCAGCTCACCGGGGACAGGGGGGAACACTGAAGCTTTCTTT. This chain connects TRBV18 to TRBJ1-1, with 11 bases matching TRBD1. Germline-derived CDR1 and CDR2 are KGHSH and LQKENI. The ends lost 3 bases at V and 1 base at J; junction bases unmatched: 1. CDR3 size: 15 residues.